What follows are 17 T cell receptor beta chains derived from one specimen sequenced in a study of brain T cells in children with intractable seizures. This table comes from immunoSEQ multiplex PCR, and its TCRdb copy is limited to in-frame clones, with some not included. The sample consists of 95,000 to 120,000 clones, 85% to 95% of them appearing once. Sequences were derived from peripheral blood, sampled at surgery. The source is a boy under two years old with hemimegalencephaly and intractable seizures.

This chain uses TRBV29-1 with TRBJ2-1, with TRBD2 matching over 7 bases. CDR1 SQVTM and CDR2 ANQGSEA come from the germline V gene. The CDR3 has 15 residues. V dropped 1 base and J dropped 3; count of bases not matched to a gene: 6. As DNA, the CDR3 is TGCAGCGTTGAAGTTCGGGGGGACCACTACAATGAGCAGTTCTTC. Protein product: CSVEVRGDHYNEQFF.

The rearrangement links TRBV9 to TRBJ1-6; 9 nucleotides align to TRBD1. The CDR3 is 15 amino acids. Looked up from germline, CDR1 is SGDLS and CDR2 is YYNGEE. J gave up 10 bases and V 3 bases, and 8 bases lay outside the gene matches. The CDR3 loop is CASSAEGQGQSPLHF. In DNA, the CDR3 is TGTGCCAGCAGCGCCGAGGGACAGGGACAATCACCCCTCCACTTT.

CDR3 amino acids: CASSVQGLSEQFF. The CDR3 DNA reads TGTGCCAGCAGCGTACAGGGACTCAGTGAGCAGTTCTTC. The gene calls are TRBV14 and TRBJ2-1; D tentatively reads TRBD1 or TRBD2 (6 bases each). The CDR3 is made up of 13 amino acids. V shed 5 bases and J shed 9 bases, with 14 bases lying between them. CDR1 SGHDN and CDR2 FVKESK come from the germline V gene.

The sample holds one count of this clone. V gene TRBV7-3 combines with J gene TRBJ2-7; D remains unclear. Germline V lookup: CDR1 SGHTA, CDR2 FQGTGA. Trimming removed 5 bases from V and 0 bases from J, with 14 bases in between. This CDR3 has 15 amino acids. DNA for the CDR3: TGTGCCAGCAGCCCCCGGGCAGGTCTCTCCTACGAGCAGTACTTC. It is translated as CASSPRAGLSYEQYF.

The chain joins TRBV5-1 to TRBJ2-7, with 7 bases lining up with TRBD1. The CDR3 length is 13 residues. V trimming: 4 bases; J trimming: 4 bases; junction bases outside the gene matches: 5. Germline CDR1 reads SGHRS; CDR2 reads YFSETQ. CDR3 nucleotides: TGCGCCAGCAGCAAGGGACAGACTTACGAGCAGTACTTC. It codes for CASSKGQTYEQYF.

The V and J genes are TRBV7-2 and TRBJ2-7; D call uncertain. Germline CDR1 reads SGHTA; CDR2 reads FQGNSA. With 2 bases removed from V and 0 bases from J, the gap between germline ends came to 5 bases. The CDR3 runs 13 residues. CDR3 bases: TGTGCCAGCAGCTTAACTCCCTCCTACGAGCAGTACTTC. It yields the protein CASSLTPSYEQYF.

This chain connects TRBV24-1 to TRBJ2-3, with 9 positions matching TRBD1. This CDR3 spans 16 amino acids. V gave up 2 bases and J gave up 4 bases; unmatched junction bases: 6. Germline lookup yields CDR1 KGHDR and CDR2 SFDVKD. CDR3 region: CATSDSYRGRADTQYF. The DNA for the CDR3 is TGTGCCACCAGTGATTCCTACAGGGGGCGGGCAGATACGCAGTATTTT.

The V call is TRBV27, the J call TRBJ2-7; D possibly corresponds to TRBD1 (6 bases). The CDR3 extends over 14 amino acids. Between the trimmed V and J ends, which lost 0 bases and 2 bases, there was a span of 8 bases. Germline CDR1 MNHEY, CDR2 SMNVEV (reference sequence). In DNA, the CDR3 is TGTGCCAGCAGTTTATCGGCAGGGGCCTACGAGCAGTACTTC. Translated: CASSLSAGAYEQYF.

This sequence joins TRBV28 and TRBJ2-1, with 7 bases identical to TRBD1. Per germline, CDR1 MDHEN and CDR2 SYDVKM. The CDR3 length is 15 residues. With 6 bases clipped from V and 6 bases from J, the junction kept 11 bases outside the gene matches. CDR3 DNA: TGTGCCAGCAGAAAACCGAGGGGGCTTACCAATGAGCAGTTCTTC. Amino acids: CASRKPRGLTNEQFF.

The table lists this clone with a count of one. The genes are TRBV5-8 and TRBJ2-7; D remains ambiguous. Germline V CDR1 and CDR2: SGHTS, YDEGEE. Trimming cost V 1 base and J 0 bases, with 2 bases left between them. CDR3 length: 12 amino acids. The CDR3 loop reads CASSLYSYEQYF. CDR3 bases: TGTGCCAGCAGCTTGTACTCCTACGAGCAGTACTTC.

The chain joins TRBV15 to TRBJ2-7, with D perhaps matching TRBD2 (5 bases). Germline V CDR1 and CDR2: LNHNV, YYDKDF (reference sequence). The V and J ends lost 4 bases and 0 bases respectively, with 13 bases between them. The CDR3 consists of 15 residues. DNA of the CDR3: TGTGCCACCAGCATAGGACTTACGAGCTCCTACGAGCAGTACTTC. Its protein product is CATSIGLTSSYEQYF.

The CDR3 sequence: CASSYARDPGGDEQFF. The CDR3 DNA reads as TGCGCCAGCAGCTACGCCAGGGACCCAGGAGGGGATGAGCAGTTCTTC. The gene calls are TRBV5-1 and TRBJ2-1, with D tentatively TRBD2 (6 bases). The CDR3 has 16 amino acids. Trimming took off 3 bases at V and 8 bases at J, with 21 bases between the two ends. Germline loops: CDR1 SGHRS, CDR2 YFSETQ.

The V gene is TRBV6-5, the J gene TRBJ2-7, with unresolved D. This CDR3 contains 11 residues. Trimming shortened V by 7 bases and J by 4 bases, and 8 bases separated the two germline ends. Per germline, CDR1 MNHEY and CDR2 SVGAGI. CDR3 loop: CASTQLYEQYF. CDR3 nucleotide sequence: TGTGCCAGCACCCAGTTATACGAGCAGTACTTC.

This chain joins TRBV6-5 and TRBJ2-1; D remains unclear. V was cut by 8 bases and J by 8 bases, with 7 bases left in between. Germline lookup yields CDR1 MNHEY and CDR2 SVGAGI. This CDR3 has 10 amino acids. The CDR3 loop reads CASVWDEQFF. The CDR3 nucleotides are TGTGCCAGCGTGTGGGATGAGCAGTTCTTC.

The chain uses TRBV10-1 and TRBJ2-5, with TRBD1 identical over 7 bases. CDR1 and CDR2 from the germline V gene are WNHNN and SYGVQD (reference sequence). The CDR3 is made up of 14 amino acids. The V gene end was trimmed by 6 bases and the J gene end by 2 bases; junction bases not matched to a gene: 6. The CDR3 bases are TGCGCCAGCAGCGGGGTCAGGGGGCAAGAGACCCAGTACTTC. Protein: CASSGVRGQETQYF.

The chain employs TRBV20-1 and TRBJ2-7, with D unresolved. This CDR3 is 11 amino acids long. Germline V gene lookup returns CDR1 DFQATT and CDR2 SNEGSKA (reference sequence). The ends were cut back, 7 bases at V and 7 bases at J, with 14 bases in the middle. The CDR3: CSGSPVGEQYF. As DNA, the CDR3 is TGCAGTGGCAGCCCCGTAGGGGAGCAGTACTTC.

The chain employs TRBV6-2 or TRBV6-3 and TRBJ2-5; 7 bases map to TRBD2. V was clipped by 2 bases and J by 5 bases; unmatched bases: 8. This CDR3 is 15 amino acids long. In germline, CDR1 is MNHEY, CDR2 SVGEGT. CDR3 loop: CASSYPQRGGETQYF. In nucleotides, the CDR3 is TGTGCCAGCAGTTACCCCCAGCGGGGAGGGGAGACCCAGTACTTC.